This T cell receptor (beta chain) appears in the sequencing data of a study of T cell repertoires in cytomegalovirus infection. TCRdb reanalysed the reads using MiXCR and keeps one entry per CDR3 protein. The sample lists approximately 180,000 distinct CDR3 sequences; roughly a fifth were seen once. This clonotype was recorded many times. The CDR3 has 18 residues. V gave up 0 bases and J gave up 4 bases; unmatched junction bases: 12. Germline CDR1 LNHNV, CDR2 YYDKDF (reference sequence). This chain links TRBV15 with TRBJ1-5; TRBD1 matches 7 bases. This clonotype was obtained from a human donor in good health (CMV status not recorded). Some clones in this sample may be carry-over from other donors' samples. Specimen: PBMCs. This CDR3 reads CATSRDFADRVRNQPQHF. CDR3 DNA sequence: TGTGCCACCAGCAGAGACTTCGCCGACAGGGTGCGGAATCAGCCCCAGCATTTT.